These T cell receptor beta chains were read from a single sample in a study of T cell responses to AZD1222 COVID-19 vaccine. Generated by immunoSEQ multiplex PCR, the TCRdb table keeps only in-frame clones and is missing some. Of 150,000 to 200,000 clones in the sample, roughly nine tenths were seen once. The material sequenced was peripheral blood, taken on day 0 of AZD1222 vaccination. These receptor sequences come from an adult in good health. The CDR3 runs from the conserved cysteine through the conserved F or W. D genes are given only for firm matches. Rows may omit the clone size; those that give it use once, few, many or a size class.

>TRBV30|.|TRBJ1-5|.
CAWSVPGVRQPQHF
TGTGCCTGGAGTGTTCCGGGGGTCCGGCAGCCCCAGCATTTT
>TRBV19|.|TRBJ1-4|.
CASSMAAKGRANEKLFF
TGTGCCAGTAGTATGGCGGCAAAGGGGCGGGCGAATGAAAAACTGTTTTTT
>TRBV5-1|.|TRBJ1-2|.
CASSLEPGSGNGYTF
TGCGCCAGCAGCTTGGAACCAGGGTCAGGGAATGGCTACACCTTC
>TRBV19|.|TRBJ1-2|.
CASAKGLYGYTF
TGTGCCAGCGCCAAGGGCCTTTATGGCTACACCTTC
>TRBV10-3|.|TRBJ2-7|.
CAISPKLTFHEQYF
TGTGCCATCAGCCCTAAGCTCACATTCCACGAGCAGTACTTC
>TRBV24-1|TRBD2|TRBJ2-2|.
CATSDFVGTSGRAAGELFF
TGTGCCACCAGTGATTTTGTTGGGACTAGCGGGAGGGCCGCCGGGGAGCTGTTTTTT
>TRBV30|.|TRBJ2-7|.
CAWSVQWEQYF
TGTGCCTGGAGTGTACAGTGGGAGCAGTACTTC
>TRBV19|TRBD2|TRBJ2-1|.
CASSAVAGYNEQFF
TGTGCCAGTAGCGCGGTAGCGGGATACAATGAGCAGTTCTTC
>TRBV7-2|TRBD2|TRBJ2-1|.
CASSVKLAGGNEQFF
TGTGCCAGCAGCGTCAAACTAGCGGGAGGGAATGAGCAGTTCTTC
>TRBV2|TRBD1|TRBJ1-5|.
CASGLQGLGNQPQHF
TGTGCCAGCGGCCTACAGGGGTTGGGCAATCAGCCCCAGCATTTT
>TRBV28|.|TRBJ1-1|once
CASSLGTTNTEAFF
TGTGCCAGCAGTTTGGGCACCACGAACACTGAAGCTTTCTTT
>TRBV7-9|TRBD1|TRBJ1-4|.
CASSSGQNEKLFF
TGTGCCAGCAGCTCGGGACAGAATGAAAAACTGTTTTTT
>TRBV24-1|TRBD2|TRBJ2-1|.
CATSDSPGSGGLNEQFF
TGTGCCACCAGTGATTCCCCGGGGAGCGGGGGGCTCAATGAGCAGTTCTTC
>TRBV19|.|TRBJ1-1|.
CASSITLRNTEAFF
TGTGCCAGTAGTATAACTCTGCGGAACACTGAAGCTTTCTTT
>TRBV30|TRBD1|TRBJ1-5|.
CAWTKKATGLGQPQHF
TGTGCCTGGACCAAGAAGGCGACAGGGCTGGGACAGCCCCAGCATTTT
>TRBV7-2|.|TRBJ2-1|once
CASSLARVTYNEQFF
TGTGCCAGCAGCTTAGCCAGGGTGACCTACAATGAGCAGTTCTTC
>TRBV5-1|TRBD1|TRBJ1-1|.
CASSQGGSNTEAFF
TGCGCCAGCAGTCAAGGGGGCTCGAACACTGAAGCTTTCTTT
>TRBV5-1|.|TRBJ2-3|.
CASSFSTDTQYF
TGCGCCAGCAGCTTTTCCACAGATACGCAGTATTTT
>TRBV7-3|TRBD1|TRBJ2-1|.
CASSNRTGGSYNEQFF
TGTGCCAGCAGCAACCGCACAGGGGGGTCCTACAATGAGCAGTTCTTC
>TRBV6-6|.|TRBJ1-6|.
CASSSYTGPLHF
TGTGCCAGCAGTTCCTACACCGGTCCCCTCCACTTT
>TRBV28|.|TRBJ2-5|.
CASSLGAGTRVKETQYF
TGTGCCAGCAGTTTGGGAGCCGGGACAAGGGTTAAAGAGACCCAGTACTTC
>TRBV18|.|TRBJ1-4|.
CASSFTGGGEKLFF
TGTGCCAGCTCATTTACGGGCGGAGGGGAAAAACTGTTTTTT
>TRBV10-3|.|TRBJ1-1|.
CAISVVEATEAFF
TGTGCCATCAGTGTAGTGGAGGCCACTGAAGCTTTCTTT
>TRBV7-9|.|TRBJ1-3|.
CASSLIEPRHPGNTIYF
TGTGCCAGCAGCTTAATCGAGCCCCGTCACCCTGGAAACACCATATATTTT
>TRBV10-2|.|TRBJ2-1|.
CASAGLNNEQFF
TGCGCCAGCGCGGGTCTAAACAATGAGCAGTTCTTC
>TRBV6-5|.|TRBJ2-7|.
CAAGGTYEQYF
TGTGCCGCCGGGGGCACCTACGAGCAGTACTTC
>TRBV6-2/TRBV6-3|.|TRBJ1-1|once
CASSDLSTVAGAFF
TGTGCCAGCAGCGACCTCTCGACAGTAGCAGGGGCTTTCTTT
>TRBV7-3|.|TRBJ2-6|.
CASSLRPGLAGANVLTF
TGTGCCAGCAGCTTAAGGCCGGGATTGGCTGGGGCCAACGTCCTGACTTTC
>TRBV9|.|TRBJ2-1|few
CASSVDLGINNEQFF
TGTGCCAGCAGCGTAGATCTGGGGATTAACAATGAGCAGTTCTTC
>TRBV5-1|.|TRBJ1-5|.
CASSSGPSNQPQHF
TGCGCCAGCAGCTCGGGACCGAGCAATCAGCCCCAGCATTTT
>TRBV2|.|TRBJ2-7|once
CASRISGPNHFF
TGTGCCAGCAGAATATCGGGACCTAACCACTTCTTC
>TRBV3-1/TRBV3-2|.|TRBJ1-2|.
CASSPWLLGPINYGYTF
TGTGCCAGCAGCCCCTGGTTGTTAGGGCCGATTAACTATGGCTACACCTTC
>TRBV2|TRBD2|TRBJ2-1|.
CASTRTGGVYNEQFF
TGTGCCAGCACCCGGACGGGGGGGGTCTACAATGAGCAGTTCTTC
>TRBV4-1|TRBD2|TRBJ2-2|once
CASSREGTSGTGELFF
TGCGCCAGCAGCCGGGAAGGGACTAGCGGCACCGGGGAGCTGTTTTTT
>TRBV19|TRBD1|TRBJ1-1|.
CASSPGTANTEAFF
TGTGCCAGTTCTCCCGGGACAGCGAACACTGAAGCTTTCTTT
>TRBV5-4|.|TRBJ2-2|.
CASSLWSVNTGELFF
TGTGCCAGCAGCTTGTGGAGCGTAAACACCGGGGAGCTGTTTTTT
>TRBV6-5|.|TRBJ1-6|.
CASSYSTGYNSPLHF
TGTGCCAGCAGTTACTCGACAGGATATAATTCACCCCTCCACTTT
>TRBV5-5|.|TRBJ2-1|.
CASSLTWAPGARVQFF
TGTGCCAGCAGCTTAACCTGGGCCCCCGGGGCGCGGGTGCAGTTCTTC
>TRBV28|.|TRBJ2-1|.
CASRAGLAKNEQFF
TGTGCCAGCAGGGCAGGTCTAGCGAAAAATGAGCAGTTCTTC
>TRBV20-1|TRBD1|TRBJ1-3|.
CSASDRGVGNTIYF
TGCAGTGCTAGTGACAGGGGAGTCGGAAACACCATATATTTT
>TRBV15|.|TRBJ1-1|.
CATSRDSGNTEAFF
TGTGCCACCAGCAGAGATTCGGGGAACACTGAAGCTTTCTTT
>TRBV19|.|TRBJ1-5|.
CASSIYLVSNQPQHF
TGTGCCAGTAGTATATACCTGGTAAGCAATCAGCCCCAGCATTTT
>TRBV1|.|TRBJ1-4|once
CTRPGGLTGKLFF
TGCACCAGACCCGGGGGGTTAACTGGAAAACTGTTTTTT
>TRBV14|.|TRBJ2-7|once
CASSLSIGMTTYEQYF
TGTGCCAGCAGCCTAAGTATCGGTATGACGACTTACGAGCAGTACTTC
>TRBV29-1|.|TRBJ1-2|.
CSVEGQTNYGYTF
TGCAGCGTTGAAGGGCAGACAAACTATGGCTACACCTTC
>TRBV6-1|.|TRBJ1-5|.
CASSEPTNNQPQHF
TGTGCCAGCAGTGAACCGACTAATAATCAGCCCCAGCATTTT
>TRBV3-1/TRBV3-2|TRBD1|TRBJ2-5|.
CASSQVTGGRETQYF
TGTGCCAGCAGCCAAGTAACAGGGGGCCGTGAGACCCAGTACTTC
>TRBV7-8|TRBD2|TRBJ2-7|.
CASSPDLAGGPGEQYF
TGTGCCAGCAGCCCCGACCTAGCGGGAGGGCCGGGCGAGCAGTACTTC
>TRBV27|TRBD1|TRBJ1-5|.
CASGSEGTGVLQPQHF
TGTGCCAGCGGGTCCGAAGGGACAGGGGTACTACAGCCCCAGCATTTT
>TRBV3-1/TRBV3-2|.|TRBJ1-1|.
CASSQDETGIGAFF
TGTGCCAGCAGCCAAGATGAAACAGGGATTGGAGCTTTCTTT
>TRBV4-1|.|TRBJ2-7|once
CASSQIAQLKYEQYF
TGCGCCAGCAGCCAAATAGCACAGCTCAAATACGAGCAGTACTTC
>TRBV5-1|.|TRBJ2-5|.
CASSLGAGETQYF
TGCGCCAGCAGCTTGGGTGCAGGGGAGACCCAGTACTTC
>TRBV19|TRBD1|TRBJ2-7|.
CASSRDRGSEQYF
TGTGCCAGTAGCCGGGACAGGGGTTCCGAGCAGTACTTC
>TRBV6-5|TRBD2|TRBJ2-7|once
CASSPPRAGNQYF
TGTGCCAGCAGTCCCCCACGAGCGGGAAATCAGTACTTC
>TRBV6-1|.|TRBJ2-7|.
CASSEGSEPTYEQYF
TGTGCCAGCAGTGAAGGCTCTGAACCCACCTACGAGCAGTACTTC
>TRBV3-1/TRBV3-2|.|TRBJ1-5|.
CASSQVGSNQPQHF
TGTGCCAGCAGCCAGGTAGGGAGCAATCAGCCCCAGCATTTT
>TRBV12-5|TRBD1|TRBJ1-1|few
CASGLGQGAAFF
TGTGCTAGTGGCCTTGGACAGGGCGCAGCTTTCTTT
>TRBV10-3|.|TRBJ1-2|.
CAISDGVGEHYGYTF
TGTGCCATCAGTGACGGAGTAGGGGAACACTATGGCTACACCTTC
>TRBV19|.|TRBJ1-5|.
CASSISSKGVQPQHF
TGTGCCAGTAGTATAAGTTCTAAAGGGGTTCAGCCCCAGCATTTT
>TRBV6-5|.|TRBJ2-7|few
CASSYSPPGHYEQYF
TGTGCCAGCAGTTACTCTCCCCCGGGCCACTACGAGCAGTACTTC